A single sample is the source of the 12 T cell receptor beta chains below, sequenced in a study of neurological immune-mediated disorders. From the 5' RACE reads, TCRdb called clonotypes with MiXCR, one entry per CDR3 protein. The sample consists of tens of thousands of distinct CDR3 sequences, 10% of them appearing once. Source material: PBMCs. All receptors come from a man aged 35 to 55 in good health.

The table lists this clonotype with many counts. The chain couples TRBV29-1 to TRBJ2-1; either TRBD1 or TRBD2 may fit D (6 bases each). The CDR3 is made up of 14 amino acids. Deletions cut 5 bases from V and 10 bases from J, with 21 bases between. Looked up from germline, CDR1 is SQVTM and CDR2 is ANQGSEA. CDR3 sequence (DNA): TGCAGCGTTTTAGGGGGGCAGACTTTAGGGGAGCAGTTCTTC. Residues: CSVLGGQTLGEQFF.

The chain combines TRBV5-1 with TRBJ2-1; TRBD2 matches at 11 bases. J was trimmed by 9 bases and V by 4 bases; bases with no gene match: 6. In germline, CDR1 is SGHRS, CDR2 YFSETQ. The CDR3 is made up of 14 amino acids. The CDR3 loop is CASSNRLAGSEQFF. The CDR3 nucleotides are TGCGCCAGCAGCAACCGACTAGCGGGGAGTGAGCAGTTCTTC.

This clonotype was counted at least ten times. The V and J genes are TRBV7-9 and TRBJ2-1; D remains ambiguous. This CDR3 spans 12 amino acids. Trimming cost V 5 bases and J 9 bases, with 11 bases left between them. The germline V gene has CDR1 SEHNR and CDR2 FQNEAQ (reference sequence). Here the CDR3 DNA reads TGTGCCAGCAGCCCAGAGTGGGGTGAGCAGTTCTTC. Translation: CASSPEWGEQFF.

This clonotype was observed many times. J is TRBJ1-6 and V is TRBV5-1; D not certain. This CDR3 has 17 amino acids. Germline CDR1 SGHRS, CDR2 YFSETQ. Trimming cost V 4 bases and J 0 bases, with 14 bases left between them. The CDR3 here is CASSPYGRSSYNSPLHF. The CDR3 DNA reads as TGCGCCAGCAGCCCGTACGGGAGGAGCTCCTATAATTCACCCCTCCACTTT.

This clonotype was recorded many times. The chain has TRBV5-1 and TRBJ2-7; no reliable D call. CDR1 and CDR2 from the germline V gene are SGHRS and YFSETQ. V shed 4 bases and J shed 4 bases, with 21 bases lying between them. This CDR3 has 16 residues. CDR3 DNA sequence: TGCGCCAGCAGCCTAACGTTGGGGTTAGCCGAGTACGAGCAGTACTTC. Translated: CASSLTLGLAEYEQYF.

Many counts were recorded for this clonotype. The chain employs TRBV3-1 and TRBJ1-2; no clear D gene. Trimming shortened V by 1 base and J by 5 bases, and 5 bases separated the two germline ends. CDR3 length: 12 residues. Germline loops: CDR1 LGHDT, CDR2 YNNKEL (reference sequence). CDR3 in DNA: TGTGCCAGCAGCCAAGGGGAGTATGGCTACACCTTC. Protein: CASSQGEYGYTF.

This clonotype was seen ten or more times. The chain recombines TRBV28 with TRBJ2-3, with 8 bases fitting TRBD1. The V and J ends lost 5 bases and 6 bases, in that order; junction bases with no gene match: 10. The CDR3 consists of 15 residues. CDR1 MDHEN and CDR2 SYDVKM come from the germline V gene. The CDR3 nucleotides are TGTGCCAGCAGTATCCGACAGGGGACCGTTGATACGCAGTATTTT. Its translation: CASSIRQGTVDTQYF.

The chain couples TRBV5-4 to TRBJ2-5; 10 bases agree with TRBD2. The CDR3 is 16 amino acids. J was trimmed by 5 bases and V by 0 bases; bases with no gene match: 7. CDR1 and CDR2 from the germline V gene are SGHNT and YYREEE (reference sequence). CDR3 amino acids: CASSLDASGGRETQYF. DNA of the CDR3: TGTGCCAGCAGCTTGGACGCTAGCGGGGGCCGGGAGACCCAGTACTTC.

Points on this clonotype: Possible read error: a much larger clone is one base away. This chain joins TRBV27 and TRBJ2-5; the D gene is possibly TRBD2 (5 bases). The CDR3 loop spans 15 amino acids. The germline V gene has CDR1 MNHEY and CDR2 SMNVEV (reference sequence). For the CDR3, the DNA is TGTGCCAGCAGGGACTCGGCTAGCCTCACGGAGACCCAGAACTTC. This translates into CASRDSASLTETQNF.

J is TRBJ2-1 and V is TRBV18; D not resolved. Trimming pared 2 bases from V and 7 bases from J, leaving 15 bases between. This CDR3 comprises 15 residues. Looked up from germline, CDR1 is KGHSH and CDR2 is LQKENI. CDR3: CASSPDRLSRNEQFF. CDR3 DNA sequence: TGTGCCAGCTCACCAGATCGACTGTCGAGGAATGAGCAGTTCTTC.

This clonotype has at least ten counts. The chain uses TRBV11-1 and TRBJ2-5; D ambiguous. Trimming shortened V by 3 bases and J by 3 bases, and 8 bases separated the two germline ends. Germline V gene data show CDR1 as SGHAT and CDR2 as FQDESV (reference sequence). The CDR3 has 13 residues. The CDR3 sequence: CASSFLPKETQYF. CDR3 bases: TGTGCCAGCAGCTTCCTACCTAAAGAGACCCAGTACTTC.

This clonotype has at least ten counts. The genes are TRBV11-2 and TRBJ2-7, with 10 bases aligning to TRBD2. V was clipped by 4 bases and J by 3 bases; unmatched bases: 6. This CDR3 contains 15 residues. From germline, CDR1 is SGHAT and CDR2 FQNNGV. CDR3 protein: CASSYPGLAIYEQYF. CDR3 in DNA: TGTGCCAGCAGCTACCCGGGACTAGCGATCTACGAGCAGTACTTC.